This T cell receptor (beta chain) was captured in a study of blood T cell repertoires in COVID-19 (dated by TCRdb to 2018 to 2020). With respect to the entire study: Collaborator samples came from the United States, Italy and Spain and covered acute and convalescent phases of COVID-19. The material from the prospective study consisted of cDNA or gDNA derived from T cells, B-cell-depleted T cells, or PBMCs. Subjects who had been exposed to COVID-19, were actively infected with it, or had recovered from it provided the deeply sampled blood TCRbeta repertoires that made up the dataset. A freely available public database, intended as a resource for researchers studying the immune response to SARS-CoV-2, is where the repertoires were released. The samples were drawn from the first 160 participants of the ongoing ImmuneRACE study and from 1,254 subjects provided by 6 global collaborators. The sample metadata nearly always contained a de-identified subject ID, COVID-19 status, age in years and sex. Where available, HLA class I and class II types were obtained from metadata supplied by the sample provider rather than from assay-based typing.

Comment on this clone: Which antigen it targets is not known. No quality values exist for individual bases; no much larger clone is one base distant.

The paper as a whole reports these results and caveats: The amount of clinical and demographic metadata varied by source and participant and was provided uncurated.

V loses 8 bases at its end and J loses 2 bases; junction bases beyond the gene matches: 10. The germline V gene (reference sequence) supplies CDR1 GTSNPN and CDR2 SVGIG. From the cysteine through the phenylalanine, the CDR3 covers 14 amino acids. Just the 42-base CDR3 DNA is kept, in frame starting at base 1. TCRbeta CDR3 regions were amplified from genomic DNA by means of the immunoSEQ Assay, a bias-controlled multiplex PCR. The authors processed their data as follows. The number of nucleated cells in each sample was estimated by amplification of reference gene primers within the assay. To quantify the absolute abundance of each unique TCRbeta CDR3 rearrangement, sequence reads were collapsed and filtered. For each sample, productive Simpson clonality was calculated as the square root of Simpson's diversity index across productive rearrangements. TCRdb obtained this table from immuneACCESS and retained in-frame rearrangements with V and J assigned. These tables miss some clones; where compared with another copy, unresolved V genes account for less than half of the shortfall, and the remainder is unexplained. The V and J calls and clone size were taken over from that table, and D and trimming were inferred from the DNA. This sample is represented by about 300,000 clones; about four fifths of them were singletons. Clones ranked in the top ten supply roughly 1.2% of the sample.

Collaborating institutions collected whole blood in K2EDTA tubes following their own protocols. For TCRbeta analysis, collaborators shipped samples as frozen whole blood, isolated PBMCs, or DNA extracted from either of those sample types. The sequence is built from TRBV30 and TRBJ2-7, with 9 central nucleotides matching TRBD1. The sample taken for sequencing was peripheral blood. The TCR comes from a woman aged 45-59 years with acute or convalescent COVID-19. The DNA sequence is given as TGTGCCCCGCCCCACAACAGGGGGCCCTACGAGCAGTACTTC. The translation is CAPPHNRGPYEQYF. Supplemented by the reference TRBV30 and TRBJ2-7 proteins around the CDR3, the complete variable domain is SQTIHQWPATLVQPVGSPLSLECTVEGTSNPNLYWYRQAAGRGLQLLFYSVGIGQISSEVPQNLSASRPQDRQFILSSKKLLLSDSGFYLCAPPHNRGPYEQYFGPGTRLTVT.